The 10 T cell receptor beta chains reported below all come from one sample, sequenced in a study of response to subunit inactivated influenza vaccine (dated by TCRdb to between 2018 and 2020). Receptors were amplified or captured by RT-PCR. The run used an Illumina HiSeq 2500. TCRdb took the public reads, trimmed them with fastp at Q25, ran MiXCR for clone calling and kept in-frame beta chains. Rows with one shared CDR3 protein collapse into an entry with the most common genes and DNA. The sample table lists fewer than 750,000 distinct CDR3 sequences, 12% to 15% of them with a count of one. The ten largest clones take up around 10% of the sample. The sequenced sample was PBMCs from blood, obtained approximately 12 days after vaccination. The receptors shown here come from a man in his fifties or sixties who received an inactivated influenza vaccine. Donor details come from another sample of the same person, matched by shared clones.

V usage is TRBV5-1 and J usage is TRBJ2-5; 10 nucleotides agree with TRBD1. CDR3 size: 15 residues. The junction had 8 bases not matched to a gene; V was cut back by 4 bases and J by 5 bases. CDR1 and CDR2 (germline): SGHRS, YFSETQ. The CDR3 protein is CASSISTGGAETQYF. The CDR3 region has the DNA TGCGCCAGCAGCATCTCGACAGGGGGCGCGGAGACCCAGTACTTC.

This clonotype appeared a few times. The chain combines TRBV24-1 with TRBJ2-3; a possible D gene is TRBD1 (6 bases). The CDR3 extends over 14 amino acids. Germline CDR1 KGHDR, CDR2 SFDVKD. V gave up 4 bases and J gave up 14 bases, with 21 bases separating them. The CDR3, as DNA: TGTGCCACCAGTGAAGCACAGGGTGGGATTAGTCTGTATTTT. Translating it yields CATSEAQGGISLYF.

This clonotype was detected a few times. The chain combines TRBV30 with TRBJ2-3; D assignment may be TRBD1 or TRBD2 (7 bases each). The germline V gene has CDR1 GTSNPN and CDR2 SVGIG (reference sequence). V lost 0 bases to trimming and J lost 4 bases, with 17 bases between them. The CDR3 is made up of 16 amino acids. The CDR3, as DNA: TGTGCCTGGAGTGTGGGGGGAGGGGGCAGCGCAGATACGCAGTATTTT. Its translation: CAWSVGGGGSADTQYF.

This CDR3 is CASSQTGGSGEKLFF. The CDR3 bases are TGTGCCAGCAGTCAGACAGGGGGCAGCGGTGAAAAACTGTTTTTT. The rearrangement joins TRBV12-3 or TRBV12-4 to TRBJ1-4, with 10 bases aligning to TRBD1. The CDR3 spans 15 residues. The trim removed 5 bases at V and 7 bases at J, leaving 7 bases unmatched.

The genes are TRBV7-2 and TRBJ2-1, with D possibly matching TRBD1 (6 bases). The germline V gene has CDR1 SGHTA and CDR2 FQGNSA. This CDR3 spans 13 amino acids. With 1 base removed from V and 8 bases from J, the gap between germline ends came to 9 bases. CDR3 region: CASSLEQGYEQFF. In nucleotides, the CDR3 is TGTGCCAGCAGCTTAGAACAGGGCTATGAGCAGTTCTTC.

There are a few counts of this clonotype. Here the CDR3 reads CSVQSHEAFF. The CDR3 DNA reads as TGCAGCGTGCAGAGTCATGAAGCTTTCTTT. The chain combines TRBV29-1 with TRBJ1-1; no reliable D call. V was pared by 6 bases and J by 7 bases, with 9 bases between. The CDR3 covers 10 residues. Germline CDR1 SQVTM, CDR2 ANQGSEA.

This clonotype was picked up a small number of times. The J gene is TRBJ1-2, the V gene TRBV10-2; 8 positions agree with TRBD1. CDR3 length equals 15 residues. The V gene end was trimmed by 8 bases and the J gene end by 6 bases; junction bases not matched to a gene: 14. Germline V gene data show CDR1 as WSHSY and CDR2 as SAAADI. The CDR3 loop reads CASANRQGIIDGYTF. For the CDR3, the DNA is TGCGCCAGCGCCAACCGACAGGGGATTATTGATGGCTACACCTTC.

This chain connects TRBV2 to TRBJ2-4; 8 nucleotides align to TRBD2. J was trimmed by 7 bases and V by 7 bases; bases with no gene match: 9. The CDR3 loop spans 14 amino acids. Germline V gene data show CDR1 as SNHLY and CDR2 as FYNNEI. The chain's CDR3 is CASTVGTSPNIQYF. Here the CDR3 DNA reads TGTGCCAGCACTGTTGGGACTAGTCCCAACATTCAGTACTTC. Based on the CDR3 plus reference TRBV2 and TRBJ2-4, the full variable domain is EPEVTQTPSHQVTQMGQEVILRCVPISNHLYFYWYRQILGQKVEFLVSFYNNEISEKSEIFDDQFSVERPDGSNFTLKIRSTKLEDSAMYFCASTVGTSPNIQYFGAGTRLSVL.

CDR3 sequence: CASSSGTGREQYF. The CDR3 DNA sequence: TGTGCCAGCAGCTCAGGAACGGGCCGCGAGCAGTACTTC. The rearrangement uses TRBV7-9 and TRBJ2-7, with D unclear. Looked up from germline, CDR1 is SEHNR and CDR2 is FQNEAQ (reference sequence). V was pared by 4 bases and J by 6 bases, with 13 bases between. CDR3 length equals 13 residues. Complete variable domain (other parts from reference TRBV7-9 and TRBJ2-7): DTGVSQNPRHKITKRGQNVTFRCDPISEHNRLYWYRQTLGQGPEFLTYFQNEAQLEKSRLLSDRFSAERPKGSFSTLEIQRTEQGDSAMYLCASSSGTGREQYFGPGTRLTVT.

There are a few counts of this clonotype. V gene TRBV29-1 combines with J gene TRBJ2-7, with TRBD2 matching over 12 bases. Germline V CDR1 and CDR2: SQVTM, ANQGSEA. This CDR3 is 18 amino acids long. J lost 0 bases, V lost 5 bases, and 14 bases had no gene match. As DNA, the CDR3 is TGCAGCGTTAGTCTCCGCGGCCTAGCGGGAGGGGTCTCCTACGAGCAGTACTTC. It is translated as CSVSLRGLAGGVSYEQYF.